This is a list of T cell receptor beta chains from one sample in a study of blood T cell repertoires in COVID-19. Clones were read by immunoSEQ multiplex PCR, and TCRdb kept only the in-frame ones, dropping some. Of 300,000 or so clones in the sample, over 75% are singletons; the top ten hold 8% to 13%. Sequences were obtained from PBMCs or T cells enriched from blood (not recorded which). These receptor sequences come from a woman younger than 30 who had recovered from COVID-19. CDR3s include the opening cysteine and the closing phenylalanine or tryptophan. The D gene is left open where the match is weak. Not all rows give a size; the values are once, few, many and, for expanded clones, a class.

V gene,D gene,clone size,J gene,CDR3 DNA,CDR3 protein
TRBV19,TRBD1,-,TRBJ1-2,TGTGCCAGTAGTCCTAGACAGGGGGCAAACTATGGCTACACCTTC,CASSPRQGANYGYTF
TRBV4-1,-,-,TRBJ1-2,TGCGCCAGCAGCCAAGGACAGGTGGTTGGCTACACCTTC,CASSQGQVVGYTF
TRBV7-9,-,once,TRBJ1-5,TGTGCCAGCAGCCCCCTTCCGGGGGATCGTAGGACTAATCAGCCCCAGCATTTT,CASSPLPGDRRTNQPQHF
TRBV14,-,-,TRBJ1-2,TGTGCCAGCAGCCAAAGTGAGGTGGAGGATGGCTACACCTTC,CASSQSEVEDGYTF
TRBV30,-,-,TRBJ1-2,TGTGCCTGGAGTGTACTCAGGGGCACTGGCTACACCTTC,CAWSVLRGTGYTF
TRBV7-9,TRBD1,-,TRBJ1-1,TGTGCCAGCAGCTTAGGAGGACAGGGGAACACTGAAGCTTTCTTT,CASSLGGQGNTEAFF
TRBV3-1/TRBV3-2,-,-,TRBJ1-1,TGTGCCAGCAGCCAAGATCAGGGGAACACTGAAGCTTTCTTT,CASSQDQGNTEAFF
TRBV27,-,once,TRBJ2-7,TGTGCCACCCAGGATGGCTACGAGCAGTACTTC,CATQDGYEQYF
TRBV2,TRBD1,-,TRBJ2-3,TGTGCCAGCAGGGACAGGGGGCTCGCAGATACGCAGTATTTT,CASRDRGLADTQYF
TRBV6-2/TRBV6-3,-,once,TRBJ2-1,TGTGCCAGCAGTCCCGGGGGTACCGACAATGAGCAGTTCTTC,CASSPGGTDNEQFF
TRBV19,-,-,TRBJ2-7,TGTGCCAGTAGTAGAGAGGACAGCGCTACCTACGAGCAGTACTTC,CASSREDSATYEQYF
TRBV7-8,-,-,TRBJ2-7,TGTGCCAGCAGCTTAAGTGGTACAGGTGGACAGGCGGGATACGAGCAGTACTTC,CASSLSGTGGQAGYEQYF
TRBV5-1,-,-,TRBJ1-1,TGCGCCAGCAGCTTGGGGCGGGGGGCTGAAGCTTTCTTT,CASSLGRGAEAFF
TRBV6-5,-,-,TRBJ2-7,TGTGCCAGCCGGTTTGAGGGATACGAGCAGTACTTC,CASRFEGYEQYF